This entry is about one T cell receptor beta chain. Its target is not known. Using 32 V and 13 J primers, multiplex PCR amplified TCR beta CDR3. TCRdb independently ran MiXCR on the multiplex PCR reads; one entry per CDR3 protein. The table shows roughly 15,000 distinct CDR3 sequences, with 30% to 35% occurring only once. The length of the CDR3 is 18 residues. Germline-derived CDR1 and CDR2 are SGHNT and YYREEE (reference sequence). Trimming cost V 4 bases and J 3 bases; bases outside gene matches: 10. The template consisted of bulk tumor genomic DNA, with roughly 0.55 ug used per sample. Several biopsies were collected from each primary tumor during surgery. They were spaced as far apart as possible within the tumor mass. Patients went through curative surgery, and their non-small cell lung cancer was untreated and newly diagnosed. Samples were obtained from newly diagnosed non-small cell lung cancer patients who were having surgery with curative intent.

This record belongs to a study of immune heterogeneity within non-small cell lung tumors. General study findings and limits: There were identical dominant CDR3 beta clonotypes recurring across tumor sites within a patient, together with site-unique high-frequency clones.

The source material was lung tumor tissue. The rearrangement links TRBV5-4 to TRBJ2-6; 10 bases agree with TRBD2. The clonotype was recovered from a woman in her 50s with non-small cell lung cancer. CDR3 DNA: TGTGCCAGCAGCGCCAGGAGCGGGGGGGCGAGTGGGGCCAACGTCCTGACTTTC. Protein sequence: CASSARSGGASGANVLTF.